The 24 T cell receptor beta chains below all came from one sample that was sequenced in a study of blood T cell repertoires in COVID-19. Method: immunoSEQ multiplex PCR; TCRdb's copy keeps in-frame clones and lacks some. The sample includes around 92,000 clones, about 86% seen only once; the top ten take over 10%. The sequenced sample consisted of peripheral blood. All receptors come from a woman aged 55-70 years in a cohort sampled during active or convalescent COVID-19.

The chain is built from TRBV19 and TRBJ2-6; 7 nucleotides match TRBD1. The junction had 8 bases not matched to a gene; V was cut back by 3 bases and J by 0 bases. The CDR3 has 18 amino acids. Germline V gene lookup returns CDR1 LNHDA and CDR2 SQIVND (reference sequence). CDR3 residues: CASSIPGQRYSGANVLTF. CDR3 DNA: TGTGCCAGTAGTATCCCGGGACAGCGTTACTCTGGGGCCAACGTCCTGACTTTC. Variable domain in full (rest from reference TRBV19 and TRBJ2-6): DGGITQSPKYLFRKEGQNVTLSCEQNLNHDAMYWYRQDPGQGLRLIYYSQIVNDFQKGDIAEGYSVSREKKESFPLTVTSAQKNPTAFYLCASSIPGQRYSGANVLTFGAGSRLTVL.

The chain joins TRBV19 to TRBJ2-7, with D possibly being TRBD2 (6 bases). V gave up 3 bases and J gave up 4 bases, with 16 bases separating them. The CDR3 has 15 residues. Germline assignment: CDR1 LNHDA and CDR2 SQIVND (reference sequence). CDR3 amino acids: CASSILSGQIYEQYF. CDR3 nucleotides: TGTGCCAGTAGTATCCTCAGCGGGCAGATTTACGAGCAGTACTTC.

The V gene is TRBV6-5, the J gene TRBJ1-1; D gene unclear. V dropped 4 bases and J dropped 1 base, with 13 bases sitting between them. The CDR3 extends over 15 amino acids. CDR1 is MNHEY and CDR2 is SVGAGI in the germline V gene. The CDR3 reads CASSWSEAENTEAFF. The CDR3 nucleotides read TGTGCCAGCAGTTGGTCTGAGGCGGAGAACACTGAAGCTTTCTTT.

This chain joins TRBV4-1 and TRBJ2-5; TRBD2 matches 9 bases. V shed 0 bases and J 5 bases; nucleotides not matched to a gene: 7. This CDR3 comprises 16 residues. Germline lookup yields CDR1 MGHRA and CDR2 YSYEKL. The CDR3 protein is CASSQDGAGGMETQYF. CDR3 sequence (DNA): TGCGCCAGCAGCCAAGATGGCGCGGGAGGGATGGAGACCCAGTACTTC.

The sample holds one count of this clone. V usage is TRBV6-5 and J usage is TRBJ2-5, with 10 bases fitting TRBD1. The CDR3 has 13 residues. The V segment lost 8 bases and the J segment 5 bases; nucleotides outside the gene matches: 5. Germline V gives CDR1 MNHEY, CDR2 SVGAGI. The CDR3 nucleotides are TGTGCCAGCGGGACAGGGGCGGAGGAGACCCAGTACTTC. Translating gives CASGTGAEETQYF.

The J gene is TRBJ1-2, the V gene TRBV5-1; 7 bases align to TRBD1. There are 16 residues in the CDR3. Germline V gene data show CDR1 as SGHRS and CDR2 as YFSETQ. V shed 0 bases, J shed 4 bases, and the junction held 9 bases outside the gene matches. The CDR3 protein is CASSLEGGQHSYGYTF. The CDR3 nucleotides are TGCGCCAGCAGCTTGGAAGGGGGACAGCACTCCTATGGCTACACCTTC.

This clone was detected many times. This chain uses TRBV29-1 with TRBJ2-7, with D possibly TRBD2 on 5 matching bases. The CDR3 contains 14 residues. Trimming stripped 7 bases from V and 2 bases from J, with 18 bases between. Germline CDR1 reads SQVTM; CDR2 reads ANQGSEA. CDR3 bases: TGCAGCGCCTATGGGCTCCGGGGAACCTACGAGCAGTACTTC. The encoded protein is CSAYGLRGTYEQYF.

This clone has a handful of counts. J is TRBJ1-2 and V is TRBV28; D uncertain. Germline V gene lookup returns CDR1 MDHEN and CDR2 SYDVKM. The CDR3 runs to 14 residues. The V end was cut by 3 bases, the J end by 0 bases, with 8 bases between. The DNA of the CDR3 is TGTGCCAGCAGTTTGTCGGGTGCTAACTATGGCTACACCTTC. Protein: CASSLSGANYGYTF.

CDR3 DNA sequence: TGCAGCGTTGCCAAACAGGGACCCGGGGATGGCTACACCTTC. It is translated as CSVAKQGPGDGYTF. The chain joins TRBV29-1 to TRBJ1-2; D possibly corresponds to TRBD1 (6 bases). Germline CDR1 and CDR2: SQVTM and ANQGSEA. The CDR3 sequence is 14 residues long. V lost 4 bases and J lost 6, with 18 bases in between.

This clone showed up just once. CDR3 coding DNA: TGTGCCAGCTTCACAGGTATCTTCTCTGGCTACACCTTC. This translates into CASFTGIFSGYTF. The chain uses TRBV12-3 or TRBV12-4 and TRBJ1-2; a possible D gene is TRBD1 (5 bases). V lost 8 bases, J lost 7 bases, and 17 bases lay in between. The CDR3 has 13 amino acids.

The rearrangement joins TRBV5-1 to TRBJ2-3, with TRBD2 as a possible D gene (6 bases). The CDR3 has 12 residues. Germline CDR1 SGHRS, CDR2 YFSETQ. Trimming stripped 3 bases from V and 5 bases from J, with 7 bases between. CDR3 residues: CASSSAGDTQYF. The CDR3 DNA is TGCGCCAGCAGCTCAGCGGGAGATACGCAGTATTTT.

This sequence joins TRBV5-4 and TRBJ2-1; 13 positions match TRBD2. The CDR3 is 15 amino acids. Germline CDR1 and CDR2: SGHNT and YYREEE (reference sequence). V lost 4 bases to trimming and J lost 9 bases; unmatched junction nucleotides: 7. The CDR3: CASSRTSGGAGEQFF. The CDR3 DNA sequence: TGTGCCAGCAGCCGAACTAGCGGGGGGGCGGGTGAGCAGTTCTTC.

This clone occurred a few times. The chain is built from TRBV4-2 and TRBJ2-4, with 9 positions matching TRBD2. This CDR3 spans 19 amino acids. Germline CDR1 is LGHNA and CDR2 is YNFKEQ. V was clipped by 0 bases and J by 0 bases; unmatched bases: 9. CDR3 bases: TGTGCCAGCAGCCAAGATACCAGCGGGGGGACCGTAGCCAAAAACATTCAGTACTTC. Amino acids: CASSQDTSGGTVAKNIQYF.

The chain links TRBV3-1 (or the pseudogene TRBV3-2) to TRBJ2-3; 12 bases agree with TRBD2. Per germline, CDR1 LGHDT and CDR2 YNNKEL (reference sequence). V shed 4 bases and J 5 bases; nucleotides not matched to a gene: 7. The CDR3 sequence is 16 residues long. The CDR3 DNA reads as TGTGCCAGCAGCCTTAACCTAGCGGGGGGGGGAGATACGCAGTATTTT. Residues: CASSLNLAGGGDTQYF.

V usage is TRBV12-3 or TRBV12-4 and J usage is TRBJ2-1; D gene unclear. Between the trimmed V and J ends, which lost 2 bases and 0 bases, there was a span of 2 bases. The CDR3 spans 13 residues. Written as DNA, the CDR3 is TGTGCCAGCAGTTTACGCTCCTACAATGAGCAGTTCTTC. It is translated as CASSLRSYNEQFF.

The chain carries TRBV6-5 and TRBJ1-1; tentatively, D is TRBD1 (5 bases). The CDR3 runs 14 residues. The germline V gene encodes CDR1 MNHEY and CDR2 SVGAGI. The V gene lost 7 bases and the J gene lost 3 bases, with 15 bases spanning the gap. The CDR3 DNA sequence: TGTGCCAGCAAAGGCCTATTAGGGGACACTGAAGCTTTCTTT. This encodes CASKGLLGDTEAFF.

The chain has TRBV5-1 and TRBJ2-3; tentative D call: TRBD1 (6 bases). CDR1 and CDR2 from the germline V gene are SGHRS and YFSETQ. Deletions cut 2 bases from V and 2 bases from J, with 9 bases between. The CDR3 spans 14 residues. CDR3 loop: CASSFGQITDTQYF. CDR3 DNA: TGCGCCAGCAGCTTCGGACAGATCACAGATACGCAGTATTTT.

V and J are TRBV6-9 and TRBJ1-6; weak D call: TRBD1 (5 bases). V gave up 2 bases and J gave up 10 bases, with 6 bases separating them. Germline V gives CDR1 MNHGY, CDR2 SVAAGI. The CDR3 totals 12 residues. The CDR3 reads CASSYGASPLHF. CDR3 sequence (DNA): TGTGCCAGCAGTTATGGGGCGTCACCCCTCCACTTT.

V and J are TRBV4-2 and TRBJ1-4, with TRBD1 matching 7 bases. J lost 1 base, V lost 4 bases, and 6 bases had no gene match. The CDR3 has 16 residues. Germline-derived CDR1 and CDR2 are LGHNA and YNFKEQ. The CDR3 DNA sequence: TGTGCCAGCAGCCTAGGGACAGAACTAACTAATGAAAAACTGTTTTTT. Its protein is CASSLGTELTNEKLFF.

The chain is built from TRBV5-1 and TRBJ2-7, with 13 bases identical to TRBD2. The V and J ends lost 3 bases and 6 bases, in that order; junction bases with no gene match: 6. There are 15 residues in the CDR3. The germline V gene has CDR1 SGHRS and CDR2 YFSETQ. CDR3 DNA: TGCGCCAGCAGCTACGGACTAGCGGGGGCAGGCGAGCAGTACTTC. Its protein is CASSYGLAGAGEQYF.

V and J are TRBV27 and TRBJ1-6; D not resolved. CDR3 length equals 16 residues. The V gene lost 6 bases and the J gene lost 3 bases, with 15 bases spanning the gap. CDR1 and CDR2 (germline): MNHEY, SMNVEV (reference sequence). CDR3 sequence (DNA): TGTGCCAGCAGCCCCCGTGGGCTCCTCTATAATTCACCCCTCCACTTT. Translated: CASSPRGLLYNSPLHF.

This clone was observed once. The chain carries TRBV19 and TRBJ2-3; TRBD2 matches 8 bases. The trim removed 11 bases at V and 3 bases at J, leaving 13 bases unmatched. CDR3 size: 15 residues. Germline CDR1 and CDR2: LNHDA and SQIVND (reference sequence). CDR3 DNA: TGTGCCTCCCATCGGGGGGGCGGTTTGACAGATACGCAGTATTTT. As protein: CASHRGGGLTDTQYF. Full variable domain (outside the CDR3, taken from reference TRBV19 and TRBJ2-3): DGGITQSPKYLFRKEGQNVTLSCEQNLNHDAMYWYRQDPGQGLRLIYYSQIVNDFQKGDIAEGYSVSREKKESFPLTVTSAQKNPTAFYLCASHRGGGLTDTQYFGPGTRLTVL.

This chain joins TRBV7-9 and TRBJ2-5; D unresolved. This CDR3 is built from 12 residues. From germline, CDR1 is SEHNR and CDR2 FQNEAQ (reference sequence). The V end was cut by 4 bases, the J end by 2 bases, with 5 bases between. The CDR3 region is CASSYSQETQYF. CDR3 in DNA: TGTGCCAGCAGCTACTCACAAGAGACCCAGTACTTC.

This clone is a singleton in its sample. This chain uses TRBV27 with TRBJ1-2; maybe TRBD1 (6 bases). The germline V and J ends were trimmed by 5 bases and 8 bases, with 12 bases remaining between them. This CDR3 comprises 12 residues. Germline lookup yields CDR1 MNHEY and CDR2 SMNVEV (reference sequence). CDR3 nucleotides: TGTGCCAGCAGTCTAGACAGGACCGGCTACACCTTC. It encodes CASSLDRTGYTF.